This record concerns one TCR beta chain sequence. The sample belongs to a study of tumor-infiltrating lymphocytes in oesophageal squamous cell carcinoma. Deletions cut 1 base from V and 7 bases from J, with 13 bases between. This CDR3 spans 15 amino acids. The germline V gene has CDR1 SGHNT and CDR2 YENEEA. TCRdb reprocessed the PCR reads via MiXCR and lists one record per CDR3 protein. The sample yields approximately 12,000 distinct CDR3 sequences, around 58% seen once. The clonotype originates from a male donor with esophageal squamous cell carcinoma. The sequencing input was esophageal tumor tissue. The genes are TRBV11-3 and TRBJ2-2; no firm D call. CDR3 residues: CASSLGAGRIGELFF. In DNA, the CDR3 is TGTGCCAGCAGCTTAGGAGCAGGCAGGATCGGGGAGCTGTTTTTT.